The next 31 T cell receptor beta chains were all read from a single sample in a study of cytomegalovirus exposure and HLA in healthy donors. The PCR had 60 Vbeta and 13 Jbeta primers. Libraries were prepared by immunoSEQ multiplex PCR; TCRdb keeps only in-frame clonotypes and omits some of them. The sample carries roughly 140,000 clones, about 80% recorded once. Sequencing was carried out using PBMCs. The receptors shown here come from a male donor in good health and CMV-seronegative.

The chain has TRBV7-6 and TRBJ2-5, with 10 positions matching TRBD2. With V trimmed by 7 bases and J by 5 bases, 4 bases remained unmatched. The CDR3 contains 13 residues. Germline V CDR1 and CDR2: SGHVS, FNYEAQ. In DNA, the CDR3 is TGTGCCAGCACGGGACTAGCGTTGGAGACCCAGTACTTC. It translates to CASTGLALETQYF.

This chain joins TRBV29-1 and TRBJ1-2; 7 nucleotides line up with TRBD1. V shed 6 bases, J shed 0 bases, and the junction held 10 bases outside the gene matches. Germline CDR1 and CDR2: SQVTM and ANQGSEA. The CDR3 loop spans 15 amino acids. The CDR3 sequence is CSVSRDSIPNYGYTF. The DNA of the CDR3 is TGCAGCGTCTCCCGGGACAGTATTCCTAACTATGGCTACACCTTC.

The rearrangement joins TRBV6-5 to TRBJ1-1; 10 bases are a match to TRBD1. Trimming removed 4 bases from V and 5 bases from J; junction bases left unmatched: 7. There are 15 residues in the CDR3. The germline V gene has CDR1 MNHEY and CDR2 SVGAGI. CDR3 protein: CASSLVEDRGTEAFF. CDR3 sequence (DNA): TGTGCCAGCAGTTTAGTGGAGGACAGGGGGACTGAAGCTTTCTTT.

The chain recombines TRBV7-2 with TRBJ2-5, with 7 bases identical to TRBD2. Germline assignment: CDR1 SGHTA and CDR2 FQGNSA. J was trimmed by 4 bases and V by 2 bases; bases with no gene match: 7. The CDR3 has 15 residues. The CDR3 DNA reads TGTGCCAGCAGCTTAATCACTAGCGCAGGAGAGACCCAGTACTTC. Protein sequence: CASSLITSAGETQYF.

This chain connects TRBV9 to TRBJ2-2; TRBD1 agrees at 8 bases. Trimming at V came to 3 bases and at J to 7 bases, leaving 14 bases not matched to a gene. The CDR3 sequence is 17 residues long. CDR1 is SGDLS, CDR2 YYNGEE, per germline. CDR3 in amino acids: CASSAHPGTGNHGELFF. The CDR3 coding sequence is TGTGCCAGCAGCGCTCATCCCGGGACAGGAAATCACGGGGAGCTGTTTTTT.

The chain carries TRBV5-5 and TRBJ1-4; the match to TRBD1 covers 9 bases. CDR3 length: 15 amino acids. Trimming at V came to 0 bases and at J to 4 bases, leaving 1 base not matched to a gene. Germline CDR1 SGHKS, CDR2 YYEKEE (reference sequence). The CDR3 sequence is CASSLGDRVNEKLFF. The CDR3 DNA reads TGTGCCAGCAGCTTGGGGGACAGGGTTAATGAAAAACTGTTTTTT.

This chain links TRBV7-3 with TRBJ2-3, with 9 bases lining up with TRBD2. V lost 4 bases to trimming and J lost 6 bases; unmatched junction nucleotides: 11. There are 16 residues in the CDR3. CDR1 and CDR2 from the germline V gene are SGHTA and FQGTGA. The CDR3 loop is CASSSTGTSQADTQYF. CDR3 sequence (DNA): TGTGCCAGCAGCTCTACCGGGACTAGCCAGGCGGATACGCAGTATTTT.

This chain links TRBV11-3 with TRBJ2-3, with no clear D. V lost 0 bases and J lost 2, with 6 bases in between. From germline, CDR1 is SGHNT and CDR2 YENEEA. CDR3 length equals 14 residues. DNA of the CDR3: TGTGCCAGCAGCTTAGATCAGTCCACAGATACGCAGTATTTT. Translation gives CASSLDQSTDTQYF. The entire variable domain, with the rest obtained from reference TRBV11-3 and TRBJ2-3, is as follows: EAGVVQSPRYKIIEKKQPVAFWCNPISGHNTLYWYLQNLGQGPELLIRYENEEAVDDSQLPKDRFSAERLKGVDSTLKIQPAELGDSAVYLCASSLDQSTDTQYFGPGTRLTVL.

The DNA of the CDR3 is TGTGTCAGAAGCTTAGGGCCTCATAGCGGCGAGCAGTACTTC. This encodes CVRSLGPHSGEQYF. V usage is TRBV7-5 and J usage is TRBJ2-7; the table assigns TRBD2, which was not confirmed against the DNA. TRBV7-5 is given as a pseudogene. The CDR3 loop spans 14 amino acids.

This clone was counted only a few times. The chain carries TRBV5-1 and TRBJ1-2; D uncertain. Deletions cut 0 bases from V and 2 bases from J, with 14 bases between. The CDR3 has 16 amino acids. CDR1 is SGHRS, CDR2 YFSETQ, per germline. The CDR3 nucleotides read TGCGCCAGCAGCTTGGACTACGGAGGAGGGAACTATGGCTACACCTTC. Translated, it gives CASSLDYGGGNYGYTF.

This chain joins TRBV11-2 and TRBJ2-5; no firm D call. The CDR3 runs 14 residues. Germline V lookup: CDR1 SGHAT, CDR2 FQNNGV. Trimming cost V 5 bases and J 6 bases, with 16 bases left between them. This CDR3 reads CASSPSSRLKTQYF. Written as DNA, the CDR3 is TGTGCCAGCAGCCCTTCCTCCCGACTTAAGACCCAGTACTTC.

The V call is TRBV5-1, the J call TRBJ1-2; D perhaps matches TRBD1 (6 bases). Germline V lookup: CDR1 SGHRS, CDR2 YFSETQ. The V end lost 0 bases, the J end lost 3 bases, and 9 bases lay between the germline ends. This CDR3 is built from 14 residues. The CDR3 is CASSLARTDYGYTF. CDR3 nucleotide sequence: TGCGCCAGCAGCTTGGCCCGGACAGACTATGGCTACACCTTC.

This rearrangement joins TRBV18 to TRBJ1-2; no firm D call. V was pared by 3 bases and J by 2 bases, with 13 bases between. This CDR3 contains 15 residues. The germline CDR1 and CDR2 sequences are KGHSH and LQKENI. As DNA, the CDR3 is TGTGCCAGCTCACCGGATAGGGAGGTGAACTATGGCTACACCTTC. It codes for CASSPDREVNYGYTF.

This CDR3 is CASSPSRDTAAPDYEQYF. CDR3 DNA: TGCGCCAGCAGCCCTTCCCGGGACACAGCCGCTCCGGACTACGAGCAGTACTTC. The gene calls are TRBV4-1 and TRBJ2-7; a possible D gene is TRBD1 (6 bases). CDR1 MGHRA and CDR2 YSYEKL come from the germline V gene. V shed 4 bases and J shed 3 bases, with 25 bases lying between them. This CDR3 region has 18 residues.

This rearrangement joins TRBV2 to TRBJ2-1; 10 nucleotides agree with TRBD2. V shed 3 bases and J 10 bases; nucleotides not matched to a gene: 12. The CDR3 consists of 16 residues. Germline V gene data show CDR1 as SNHLY and CDR2 as FYNNEI. The CDR3 reads CASSDPIAGGIREQFF. The CDR3 nucleotides read TGTGCCAGCAGTGATCCCATAGCGGGGGGCATACGGGAGCAGTTCTTC.

V usage is TRBV6-6 and J usage is TRBJ2-4, with TRBD2 matching over 9 bases. Germline-derived CDR1 and CDR2 are MNHNY and SVGAGI (reference sequence). CDR3 length: 13 residues. The junction had 3 bases not matched to a gene; V was cut back by 5 bases and J by 7 bases. CDR3 sequence (DNA): TGTGCCAGCAGTAGCGGGGGGAGGAACATTCAGTACTTC. It codes for CASSSGGRNIQYF.

V gene TRBV9 combines with J gene TRBJ1-4; D is perhaps TRBD1 (5 bases). CDR1 and CDR2 from the germline V gene are SGDLS and YYNGEE. Trimming removed 3 bases at V and 6 bases at J, with 15 bases between. The CDR3 extends over 15 amino acids. Written as DNA, the CDR3 is TGTGCCAGCAGCGCCAGGGCCTCAAGGGATGAAAAACTGTTTTTT. Translating gives CASSARASRDEKLFF.

J is TRBJ2-7 and V is TRBV30; 7 nucleotides match TRBD1. Germline lookup yields CDR1 GTSNPN and CDR2 SVGIG (reference sequence). Trimming took 5 bases from V and 9 from J; bases not matched to a gene: 13. CDR3 length: 13 amino acids. CDR3 sequence: CAWRTGAGVGQYF. In DNA, the CDR3 is TGTGCCTGGCGAACAGGGGCCGGTGTGGGGCAGTACTTC.

A few counts support this clone. The chain recombines TRBV18 with TRBJ2-1; a weak D match, TRBD1 (6 bases). The CDR3 consists of 15 residues. The V and J ends lost 7 bases and 3 bases respectively, with 16 bases between them. Germline lookup yields CDR1 KGHSH and CDR2 LQKENI. DNA for the CDR3: TGTGCCAGCTGTACAGGGAATAGCATCTACAATGAGCAGTTCTTC. As protein: CASCTGNSIYNEQFF.

The chain employs TRBV7-2 and TRBJ1-2; 12 bases line up with TRBD1. Germline values: CDR1 SGHTA, CDR2 FQGNSA. The CDR3 totals 16 residues. Trimming removed 1 base from V and 2 bases from J; junction bases left unmatched: 2. The CDR3 DNA reads TGTGCCAGCAGCTTAGGGGGGACAGGGGGCAACTATGGCTACACCTTC. The encoded protein is CASSLGGTGGNYGYTF.

The J gene is TRBJ2-7, the V gene TRBV11-2; D may be TRBD1 (6 bases). Looked up from germline, CDR1 is SGHAT and CDR2 is FQNNGV. This CDR3 is 13 amino acids long. Trimming took 5 bases from V and 5 from J, leaving 13 bases between them. The CDR3 DNA sequence: TGTGCCAGCAGCCTTGGACAGATCAACGAGCAGTACTTC. It translates to CASSLGQINEQYF.

The J gene is TRBJ1-2, the V gene TRBV18, with D perhaps matching TRBD1 (5 bases). The length of the CDR3 is 16 residues. Germline V gene lookup returns CDR1 KGHSH and CDR2 LQKENI. The germline V and J ends were trimmed by 6 bases and 2 bases, with 19 bases remaining between them. The CDR3 sequence is CASSIPAGQTNYGYTF. The CDR3 nucleotides read TGTGCCAGCTCCATTCCCGCGGGGCAGACCAACTATGGCTACACCTTC.

This clone was counted many times. The chain carries TRBV28 and TRBJ2-1; possibly TRBD2 for D (6 bases). The CDR3 is 15 amino acids. Trimming took 5 bases from V and 7 from J, leaving 18 bases between them. Germline V gene lookup returns CDR1 MDHEN and CDR2 SYDVKM. CDR3 residues: CASSLAGDFINEQFF. The CDR3 bases are TGTGCCAGCAGTCTAGCCGGGGACTTTATTAATGAGCAGTTCTTC. The whole variable domain, filled in from reference TRBV28 and TRBJ2-1, reads DVKVTQSSRYLVKRTGEKVFLECVQDMDHENMFWYRQDPGLGLRLIYFSYDVKMKEKGDIPEGYSVSREKKERFSLILESASTNQTSMYLCASSLAGDFINEQFFGPGTRLTVL.

The chain couples TRBV5-1 to TRBJ1-1, with TRBD1 matching 9 bases. CDR1 is SGHRS, CDR2 YFSETQ, per germline. With V trimmed by 3 bases and J by 11 bases, 5 bases remained unmatched. This CDR3 is built from 12 residues. The CDR3 DNA follows: TGCGCCAGCAGCTCCGACAGGGGGGTGGCTTTCTTT. It translates to CASSSDRGVAFF.

This chain links TRBV28 with TRBJ1-1, with 9 bases matching TRBD1. CDR1 is MDHEN and CDR2 is SYDVKM in the germline V gene. After removal of 5 bases from V and 5 bases from J, the junction contained 6 bases not matched to a gene. This CDR3 spans 14 amino acids. The CDR3 is CASSPGTGRTEAFF. As DNA, the CDR3 is TGTGCCAGCAGTCCCGGGACAGGGAGGACTGAAGCTTTCTTT.

The V and J genes are TRBV7-9 and TRBJ1-2, with a tentative D call TRBD1 (6 bases). CDR3 size: 14 residues. Germline V CDR1 and CDR2: SEHNR, FQNEAQ (reference sequence). Trimming cost V 3 bases and J 4 bases, with 12 bases left between them. The CDR3 bases are TGTGCCAGCAGCTTGCAGGGGACCGTCTATGGCTACACCTTC. This encodes CASSLQGTVYGYTF.

The chain employs TRBV2 and TRBJ1-5; tentative D call: TRBD1 (6 bases). The CDR3 contains 16 residues. The V end lost 4 bases, the J end lost 0 bases, and 13 bases lay between the germline ends. The V gene's germline CDR1 is SNHLY and CDR2 FYNNEI. The CDR3 sequence: CASSVRDKYSNQPQHF. CDR3 in DNA: TGTGCCAGCAGTGTTAGGGACAAGTATAGCAATCAGCCCCAGCATTTT.

This clone has a handful of counts. The V and J genes are TRBV29-1 and TRBJ2-3, with TRBD2 matching over 7 bases. Germline CDR1 is SQVTM and CDR2 is ANQGSEA. Unmatched junction bases numbered 10, after V lost 2 bases and J lost 8 bases. The CDR3 has 14 amino acids. CDR3: CSVETGGTSFTQYF. The DNA for the CDR3 is TGCAGCGTTGAAACCGGGGGGACCTCTTTTACGCAGTATTTT.

V gene TRBV4-1 combines with J gene TRBJ1-4; 10 positions agree with TRBD1. The germline V gene encodes CDR1 MGHRA and CDR2 YSYEKL. The V and J ends lost 4 bases and 8 bases, in that order; junction bases with no gene match: 10. This CDR3 comprises 16 residues. The CDR3 DNA is TGCGCCAGCAGCCGTCTCCCCGGGACAGGGGACGAAAAACTGTTTTTT. Amino acids: CASSRLPGTGDEKLFF.

This clone appeared a few times. This rearrangement joins TRBV4-3 to TRBJ1-1, with no clear D. V was shortened by 0 bases and J by 7 bases, with 12 bases between the two germline ends. The CDR3 spans 14 residues. The germline CDR1 and CDR2 sequences are LGHNA and YSLEER. DNA for the CDR3: TGCGCCAGCAGCCAAGAATTCGGCCGGGGTGAAGCTTTCTTT. It specifies CASSQEFGRGEAFF.

The chain is built from TRBV18 and TRBJ2-1; D gene ambiguous. The ends were cut back, 3 bases at V and 0 bases at J, with 12 bases in the middle. This CDR3 comprises 16 residues. Germline V gene sequence: CDR1 KGHSH, CDR2 LQKENI. The CDR3 DNA follows: TGTGCCAGCTCACCTCCAGCAGGCAGCTCCTACAATGAGCAGTTCTTC. Translating it yields CASSPPAGSSYNEQFF.